This T cell receptor beta chain came from a study of molecular identifiers for immune sequencing clone quantification. MiXCR was run by TCRdb on the PCR reads, yielding one entry per CDR3 protein. The repertoire holds nearly 650,000 distinct CDR3 sequences, 25% seen once, with 0.7% to 0.95% in the top ten. Each library that profiled naive CD8 cells came from roughly 20,000 to 1,000,000 sorted cells with 10%, 30% or 50% RNA. Naive CD8 T cells were FACS-sorted by CD8+CD4-CCR7+CD45RA+ markers. Turning to this clonotype: Its antigen remains unidentified.

Study-wide points: Spiked TCR RNA from one Jurkat cell reportedly showed up when mixed among 950,000 to 1,000,000 naive cells.

This sequence was found in a human donor in good health. Some libraries in this study had Jurkat cell RNA spiked in. Sequences were obtained from naive CD8+ T cells from blood, with Jurkat cell RNA spiked in. Subset here: FACS-sorted CD8+CD4-CCR7+CD45RA+ naive T cells.

CDR3 in amino acids: CASSQSRDAEAFF. For the CDR3, the DNA is TGCGCCAGCAGCCAAAGCAGGGACGCTGAAGCTTTCTTT. J is TRBJ1-1 and V is TRBV4-1; D may be TRBD1 (5 bases). Looked up from germline, CDR1 is MGHRA and CDR2 is YSYEKL. V lost 2 bases, J lost 6 bases, and 10 bases lay in between. The CDR3 is 13 residues long.